The 16 T cell receptor beta chains below all came from one sample that was sequenced in a study of identical twins. TCRdb fed the 5' RACE reads into MiXCR, producing one record per CDR3 protein. Among some 100,000 distinct CDR3 sequences, 5.9% were seen once, and the ten largest hold roughly 12%. Material for sequencing was memory T cells sorted from blood. The origin of the receptors is a woman in her 50s in good health.

The chain is built from TRBV29-1 and TRBJ1-6; 7 bases are shared with TRBD1. Germline V gene sequence: CDR1 SQVTM, CDR2 ANQGSEA. With 4 bases clipped from V and 7 bases from J, the junction kept 10 bases outside the gene matches. The CDR3 loop spans 15 amino acids. CDR3 nucleotide sequence: TGCAGCGTTGGTTCTTTAGGGACAGTAAATTCACCCCTCCACTTT. Protein: CSVGSLGTVNSPLHF.

This clonotype was seen repeatedly, ten times or more. The chain has TRBV7-2 and TRBJ1-2; TRBD1 matches 7 bases. Germline lookup yields CDR1 SGHTA and CDR2 FQGNSA. The CDR3 loop spans 13 amino acids. V was pared by 7 bases and J by 2 bases, with 4 bases of the junction left unmatched. The CDR3 loop is CASIRQGNYGYTF. The CDR3 DNA follows: TGTGCCAGCATTCGACAGGGAAACTATGGCTACACCTTC. The full variable domain, rest sourced from reference TRBV7-2 and TRBJ1-2, is GAGVSQSPSNKVTEKGKDVELRCDPISGHTALYWYRQSLGQGLEFLIYFQGNSAPDKSGLPSDRFSAERTGGSVSTLTIQRTQQEDSAVYLCASIRQGNYGYTFGSGTRLTVV.

This clonotype was observed at least ten times. The chain links TRBV12-3 or TRBV12-4 to TRBJ2-2, with D perhaps TRBD1 or TRBD2 (5 bases each). This CDR3 is built from 14 residues. The V gene lost 6 bases and the J gene lost 5 bases, with 13 bases spanning the gap. The CDR3 spells CASRLGTVTGELFF. In nucleotides, the CDR3 is TGTGCCAGCAGGTTGGGGACCGTTACCGGGGAGCTGTTTTTT.

This clonotype showed up many times. The chain carries TRBV6-1 and TRBJ1-5; 8 nucleotides match TRBD1. CDR1 is MNHNS, CDR2 SASEGT, per germline. CDR3 length: 17 residues. The trim removed 6 bases at V and 0 bases at J, leaving 10 bases unmatched. The CDR3 sequence is CASRDRGAAGSNQPQHF. DNA of the CDR3: TGTGCCAGCAGAGACAGGGGCGCCGCGGGTAGCAATCAGCCCCAGCATTTT.

This clonotype was recorded at least ten times. V is TRBV4-2 and J is TRBJ2-1, with D unclear. Per germline, CDR1 LGHNA and CDR2 YNFKEQ. V lost 1 base and J 10 bases, leaving 20 bases between the germline ends. The CDR3 has 16 amino acids. For the CDR3, the DNA is TGTGCCAGCAGCCAAGGAGACGCGGCCCCGTCCGGAGAGCAGTTCTTC. This codes for CASSQGDAAPSGEQFF.

A few counts support this clonotype. The J gene is TRBJ2-2, the V gene TRBV6-1; the D is unclear. Trimming removed 7 bases at V and 6 bases at J, with 15 bases between. The V gene's germline CDR1 is MNHNS and CDR2 SASEGT. The CDR3 covers 14 residues. The CDR3 sequence is CASKVFDKSGELFF. CDR3 nucleotide sequence: TGTGCCAGCAAGGTATTCGACAAGTCCGGGGAGCTGTTTTTT.

In this sample, this clonotype turned up many times. The chain recombines TRBV11-2 with TRBJ1-2; D may be TRBD1 (6 bases). This CDR3 contains 15 residues. Germline CDR1 SGHAT, CDR2 FQNNGV. Between the trimmed V and J ends, which lost 7 bases and 1 base, there was a span of 16 bases. CDR3 sequence reads: CASTPDRILNYGYTF. DNA of the CDR3: TGTGCCAGCACCCCGGACAGAATCCTTAACTATGGCTACACCTTC.

This clonotype occurred many times. The chain carries TRBV11-2 and TRBJ2-5, with D perhaps TRBD1 or TRBD2 (5 bases each). The V end was cut by 5 bases, the J end by 4 bases, with 20 bases between. The CDR3 contains 16 residues. CDR1 and CDR2 (germline): SGHAT, FQNNGV. CDR3 DNA: TGTGCCAGCAGCCTGAGGGTAGACCTTGGGGGAGAGACCCAGTACTTC. Its translation is CASSLRVDLGGETQYF.

The J gene is TRBJ1-6, the V gene TRBV11-2; 7 nucleotides agree with TRBD1. Unmatched junction bases numbered 6, after V lost 4 bases and J lost 9 bases. Looked up from germline, CDR1 is SGHAT and CDR2 is FQNNGV. The CDR3 covers 14 residues. The CDR3 sequence: CASSSRQGGSPLHF. The CDR3 DNA sequence: TGTGCCAGCAGCTCCCGACAGGGCGGTTCACCCCTCCACTTT.

At least ten counts were recorded for this clonotype. The chain couples TRBV5-1 to TRBJ1-2, with D perhaps TRBD1 (5 bases). Germline-derived CDR1 and CDR2 are SGHRS and YFSETQ. The V end lost 4 bases, the J end lost 4 bases, and 14 bases lay between the germline ends. The CDR3 contains 14 residues. The CDR3 loop reads CASSPTGVGYGYTF. The CDR3 region has the DNA TGCGCCAGCAGCCCGACGGGGGTAGGCTATGGCTACACCTTC.

This clonotype appeared many times. The chain joins TRBV12-3 or TRBV12-4 to TRBJ1-4; D gene uncertain. This CDR3 has 12 residues. The CDR3 region has the DNA TGTGCTATGATTGCAACTAATGAAAAACTGTTTTTT. Amino acids: CAMIATNEKLFF.

This clonotype was detected ten times or more. The chain recombines TRBV30 with TRBJ2-3; 7 bases align to TRBD1. From germline, CDR1 is GTSNPN and CDR2 SVGIG (reference sequence). This CDR3 is built from 12 residues. V was clipped by 7 bases and J by 5 bases; unmatched bases: 6. CDR3 sequence: CASGQDRDTQYF. CDR3 bases: TGTGCCTCCGGACAGGATCGAGATACGCAGTATTTT.

This clonotype occurred many times. The J gene is TRBJ2-5, the V gene TRBV5-1; TRBD1 is a possible D gene (6 bases). This CDR3 has 16 residues. The germline V gene has CDR1 SGHRS and CDR2 YFSETQ. The V gene lost 3 bases and the J gene lost 3 bases, with 18 bases spanning the gap. CDR3 region: CASSSSGGSVKETQYF. The CDR3 DNA reads as TGCGCCAGCAGCTCCTCTGGGGGCAGCGTAAAAGAGACCCAGTACTTC.

This clonotype has ten or more counts. V gene TRBV4-1 combines with J gene TRBJ2-7; TRBD1 matches 9 bases. With V trimmed by 1 base and J by 9 bases, 10 bases remained unmatched. From germline, CDR1 is MGHRA and CDR2 YSYEKL. The CDR3 has 15 residues. The CDR3 sequence is CASSQGSGQGVRQYF. The CDR3 region has the DNA TGCGCCAGCAGCCAAGGCTCGGGACAGGGCGTGCGGCAGTACTTC.

This clonotype appeared many times. The rearrangement joins TRBV11-2 to TRBJ2-1, with D tentatively TRBD1 or TRBD2 (5 bases each). Germline assignment: CDR1 SGHAT and CDR2 FQNNGV. The CDR3 contains 17 residues. The V end was cut by 5 bases, the J end by 0 bases, with 17 bases between. The CDR3 DNA sequence: TGTGCCAGCAGCCTTGGGACCACTGGGAGCTCCTACAATGAGCAGTTCTTC. It encodes CASSLGTTGSSYNEQFF.

This clonotype was counted at least ten times. This chain links TRBV15 with TRBJ2-3; D remains ambiguous. With 3 bases removed from V and 1 base from J, the gap between germline ends came to 8 bases. The V gene's germline CDR1 is LNHNV and CDR2 YYDKDF (reference sequence). This CDR3 contains 14 residues. CDR3 bases: TGTGCCACCAGCAGGGTAACCGGCACAGATACGCAGTATTTT. This encodes CATSRVTGTDTQYF.